What follows are 12 T cell receptor beta chains derived from one specimen sequenced in a study of T cell changes during pregnancy in multiple sclerosis. Using immunoSEQ multiplex PCR, the repertoire was profiled, and TCRdb retains in-frame clones only, with some absent. Seen here are about 40,000 clones, about 91% observed once, and the top ten hold about 0.8%. The sample here was CD4+ T cells from peripheral blood mononuclear cells, taken before pregnancy. The receptor set was obtained from a female donor with multiple sclerosis, enrolled in a pregnancy study.

The chain recombines TRBV5-4 with TRBJ2-1, with TRBD1 identical over 7 bases. The CDR3 loop spans 11 amino acids. CDR1 and CDR2 from the germline V gene are SGHNT and YYREEE (reference sequence). V lost 6 bases to trimming and J lost 6 bases; unmatched junction nucleotides: 0. DNA for the CDR3: TGTGCCAGCAACAGGGGCAATGAGCAGTTCTTC. Translation: CASNRGNEQFF.

This clone was found a few times. The chain joins TRBV5-1 to TRBJ2-1; 10 nucleotides match TRBD2. CDR3 length: 16 amino acids. CDR1 is SGHRS, CDR2 YFSETQ, per germline. The V and J ends lost 4 bases and 0 bases, in that order; junction bases with no gene match: 4. Written as DNA, the CDR3 is TGCGCCAGCAGCCCTCGGACTAGCGGCTCCTACAATGAGCAGTTCTTC. Translated, it gives CASSPRTSGSYNEQFF.

This chain uses TRBV9 with TRBJ1-2, with TRBD1 matching 12 bases. There are 17 residues in the CDR3. V lost 4 bases and J lost 0; bases outside the gene matches: 7. The germline V gene has CDR1 SGDLS and CDR2 YYNGEE. The CDR3 reads CASSSGTGGLANYGYTF. DNA for the CDR3: TGTGCCAGCAGCTCCGGGACAGGGGGCCTAGCTAACTATGGCTACACCTTC.

The chain joins TRBV4-3 to TRBJ2-7; 12 positions agree with TRBD2. Losses at the gene ends were 4 bases for V and 5 bases for J; bases not matched to a gene: 3. This CDR3 is 14 amino acids long. Germline CDR1 LGHNA, CDR2 YSLEER. The CDR3 DNA sequence: TGCGCCAGCAGCCCCCGACTAGCGGGAGACGAGCAGTACTTC. This codes for CASSPRLAGDEQYF.

The chain combines TRBV28 with TRBJ1-4; 8 bases map to TRBD1. The CDR3 is made up of 15 amino acids. The germline V gene encodes CDR1 MDHEN and CDR2 SYDVKM. After removal of 6 bases from V and 7 bases from J, the junction contained 10 bases not matched to a gene. The DNA of the CDR3 is TGTGCCAGCAGAGAACAGGGGGGCTTTGGTGAAAAACTGTTTTTT. Protein: CASREQGGFGEKLFF.

The gene calls are TRBV5-1 and TRBJ1-2; D is possibly TRBD1 (6 bases). Germline V lookup: CDR1 SGHRS, CDR2 YFSETQ. This CDR3 has 16 residues. V gave up 4 bases and J gave up 2 bases, with 18 bases separating them. CDR3 bases: TGCGCCAGCAGCGCGGGTGGGGGCGGCGTAAACTATGGCTACACCTTC. It translates to CASSAGGGGVNYGYTF.

V is TRBV5-4 and J is TRBJ2-1; TRBD1 agrees at 8 bases. This CDR3 has 14 residues. Germline V gene data show CDR1 as SGHNT and CDR2 as YYREEE (reference sequence). J was trimmed by 9 bases and V by 5 bases; bases with no gene match: 10. Here the CDR3 DNA reads TGTGCCAGCAGAAATCCAGGGGGCGCGGGTGAGCAGTTCTTC. Its translation is CASRNPGGAGEQFF.

V and J are TRBV6-5 and TRBJ2-7, with 8 positions matching TRBD1. J gave up 3 bases and V 7 bases, and 8 bases lay outside the gene matches. Per the germline V gene, CDR1 is MNHEY and CDR2 is SVGAGI. The CDR3 is 14 amino acids. The CDR3 is CASIGRDRIYEQYF. The DNA for the CDR3 is TGTGCCAGCATCGGCCGGGACAGGATCTACGAGCAGTACTTC.

The V gene is TRBV5-6, the J gene TRBJ2-7, with D possibly being TRBD1 (7 bases). From germline, CDR1 is SGHDT and CDR2 YYEEEE. The CDR3 length is 14 residues. The V and J ends lost 3 bases and 3 bases respectively, with 13 bases between them. DNA for the CDR3: TGTGCCAGCAGCTCCGGGGGACAGTACTACGAGCAGTACTTC. Translated: CASSSGGQYYEQYF.

The gene calls are TRBV6-5 and TRBJ1-6; a possible D gene is TRBD1 (6 bases). The V end was cut by 0 bases, the J end by 4 bases, with 7 bases between. Germline V gene sequence: CDR1 MNHEY, CDR2 SVGAGI. The length of the CDR3 is 15 residues. CDR3 residues: CASSYSTGYNSPLHF. In DNA, the CDR3 is TGTGCCAGCAGTTACTCCACAGGGTATAATTCACCCCTCCACTTT.

This chain links TRBV29-1 with TRBJ1-1, with D perhaps matching TRBD1 (6 bases). The CDR3 has 14 residues. Germline V CDR1 and CDR2: SQVTM, ANQGSEA. Trimming left V 4 bases short and J 5 bases short, with 17 bases between. CDR3 DNA: TGCAGCGTTGGGGCAGGGCCAGGGGTTACTGAAGCTTTCTTT. Protein: CSVGAGPGVTEAFF.

The V and J genes are TRBV5-8 and TRBJ2-7, with TRBD1 identical over 7 bases. Germline V lookup: CDR1 SGHTS, CDR2 YDEGEE. CDR3 length: 15 amino acids. The trim removed 1 base at V and 2 bases at J, leaving 6 bases unmatched. The CDR3 region is CASSLSNQGAYEQYF. The DNA of the CDR3 is TGTGCCAGCAGCTTGTCAAACCAGGGGGCCTACGAGCAGTACTTC. The full variable domain, completed using reference TRBV5-8 and TRBJ2-7, is EAGVTQSPTHLIKTRGQQATLRCSPISGHTSVYWYQQALGLGLQFLLWYDEGEERNRGNFPPRFSGRQFPNYSSELNVNALELEDSALYLCASSLSNQGAYEQYFGPGTRLTVT.